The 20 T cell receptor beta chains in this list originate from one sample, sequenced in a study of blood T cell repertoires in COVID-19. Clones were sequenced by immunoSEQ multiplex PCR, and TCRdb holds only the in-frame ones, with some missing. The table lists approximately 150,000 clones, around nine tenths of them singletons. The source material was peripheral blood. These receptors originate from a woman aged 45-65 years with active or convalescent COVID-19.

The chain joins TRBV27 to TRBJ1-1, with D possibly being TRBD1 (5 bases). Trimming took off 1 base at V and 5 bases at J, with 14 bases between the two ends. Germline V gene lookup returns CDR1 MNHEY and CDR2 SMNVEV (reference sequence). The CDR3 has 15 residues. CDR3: CASSLWGRGGTEAFF. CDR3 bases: TGTGCCAGCAGTTTATGGGGACGGGGAGGTACTGAAGCTTTCTTT.

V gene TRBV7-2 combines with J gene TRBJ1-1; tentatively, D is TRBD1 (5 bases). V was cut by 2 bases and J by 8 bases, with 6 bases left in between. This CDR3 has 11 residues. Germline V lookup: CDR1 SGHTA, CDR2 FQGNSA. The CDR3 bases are TGTGCCAGCAGCTTACCAGGGGAAGCTTTCTTT. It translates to CASSLPGEAFF.

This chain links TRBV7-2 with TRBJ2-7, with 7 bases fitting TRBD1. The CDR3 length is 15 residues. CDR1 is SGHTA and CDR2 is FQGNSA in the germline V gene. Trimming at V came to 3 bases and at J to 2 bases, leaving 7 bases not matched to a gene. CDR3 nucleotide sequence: TGTGCCAGCAGCTTGTGGGACAGACCCACCTACGAGCAGTACTTC. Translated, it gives CASSLWDRPTYEQYF.

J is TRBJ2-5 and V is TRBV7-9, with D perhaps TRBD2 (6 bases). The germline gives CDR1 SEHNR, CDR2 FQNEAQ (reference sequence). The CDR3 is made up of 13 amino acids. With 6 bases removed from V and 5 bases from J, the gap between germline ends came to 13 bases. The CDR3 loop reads CASSSSGVETQYF. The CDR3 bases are TGTGCCAGCAGTAGCTCGGGAGTGGAGACCCAGTACTTC.

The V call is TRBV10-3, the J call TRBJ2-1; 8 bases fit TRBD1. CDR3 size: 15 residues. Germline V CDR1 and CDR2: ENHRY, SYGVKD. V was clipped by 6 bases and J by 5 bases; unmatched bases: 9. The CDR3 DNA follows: TGTGCCATCAGATCGGGACAGGCGGCCAACAATGAGCAGTTCTTC. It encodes CAIRSGQAANNEQFF.

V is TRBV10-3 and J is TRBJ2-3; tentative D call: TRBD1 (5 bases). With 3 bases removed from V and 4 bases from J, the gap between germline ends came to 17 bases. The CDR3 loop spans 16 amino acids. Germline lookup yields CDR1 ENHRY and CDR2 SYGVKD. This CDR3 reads CAISESLGASPDTQYF. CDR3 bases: TGTGCCATCAGTGAATCTCTAGGGGCTTCCCCAGATACGCAGTATTTT.

The DNA for the CDR3 is TGTGCCAGCTCATTCGCGGGACTAATTCGTTCCTACAATGAGCAGTTCTTC. As protein: CASSFAGLIRSYNEQFF. The rearrangement uses TRBV18 and TRBJ2-1, with 7 nucleotides matching TRBD2. Germline CDR1 KGHSH, CDR2 LQKENI. The CDR3 contains 17 residues. The V and J ends lost 5 bases and 1 base, in that order; junction bases with no gene match: 11.

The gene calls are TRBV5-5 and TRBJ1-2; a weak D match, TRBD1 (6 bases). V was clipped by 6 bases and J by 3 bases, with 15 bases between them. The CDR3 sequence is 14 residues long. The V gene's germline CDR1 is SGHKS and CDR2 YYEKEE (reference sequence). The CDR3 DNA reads TGTGCCAGCACCGCCTCACAGGGCTACTATGGCTACACCTTC. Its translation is CASTASQGYYGYTF.

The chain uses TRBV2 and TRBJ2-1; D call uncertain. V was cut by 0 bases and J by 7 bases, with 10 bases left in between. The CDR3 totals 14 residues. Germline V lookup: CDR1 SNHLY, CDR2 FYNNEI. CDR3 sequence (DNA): TGTGCCAGCAGTGAAGCGCGCACTCCTAATGAGCAGTTCTTC. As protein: CASSEARTPNEQFF.

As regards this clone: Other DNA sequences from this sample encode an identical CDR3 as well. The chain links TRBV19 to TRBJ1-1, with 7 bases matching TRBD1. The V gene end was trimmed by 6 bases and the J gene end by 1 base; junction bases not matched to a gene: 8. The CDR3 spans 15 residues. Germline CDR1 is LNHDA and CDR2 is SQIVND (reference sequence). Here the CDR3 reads CASSRQGRGNTEAFF. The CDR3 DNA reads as TGTGCCAGTAGCCGACAGGGCAGAGGGAACACTGAAGCTTTCTTT.

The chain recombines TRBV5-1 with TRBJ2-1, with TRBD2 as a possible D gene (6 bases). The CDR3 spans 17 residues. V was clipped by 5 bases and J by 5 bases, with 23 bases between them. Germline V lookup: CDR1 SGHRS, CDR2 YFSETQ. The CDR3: CASSVSPAGRKNNEQFF. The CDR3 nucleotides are TGCGCCAGCAGTGTATCCCCCGCGGGACGCAAAAACAATGAGCAGTTCTTC.

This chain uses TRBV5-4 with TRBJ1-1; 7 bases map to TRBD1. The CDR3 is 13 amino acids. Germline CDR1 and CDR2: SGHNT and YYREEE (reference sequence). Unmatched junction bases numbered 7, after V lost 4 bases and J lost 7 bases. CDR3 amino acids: CASSPGTVFEAFF. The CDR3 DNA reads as TGTGCCAGCAGCCCCGGGACAGTCTTTGAAGCTTTCTTT.

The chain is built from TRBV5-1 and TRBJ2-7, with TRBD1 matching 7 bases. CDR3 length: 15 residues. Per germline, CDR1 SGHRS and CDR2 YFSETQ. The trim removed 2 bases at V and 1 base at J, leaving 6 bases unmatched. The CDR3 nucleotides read TGCGCCAGCAGCTTCGGTAGGGGGCCGTCCTACGAGCAGTACTTC. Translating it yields CASSFGRGPSYEQYF.

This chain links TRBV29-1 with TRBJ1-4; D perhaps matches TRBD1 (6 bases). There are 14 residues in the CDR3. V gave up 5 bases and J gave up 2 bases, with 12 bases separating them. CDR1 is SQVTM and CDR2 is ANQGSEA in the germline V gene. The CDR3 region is CSVCTGSTNEKLFF. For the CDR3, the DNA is TGCAGCGTTTGTACAGGGAGTACTAATGAAAAACTGTTTTTT.

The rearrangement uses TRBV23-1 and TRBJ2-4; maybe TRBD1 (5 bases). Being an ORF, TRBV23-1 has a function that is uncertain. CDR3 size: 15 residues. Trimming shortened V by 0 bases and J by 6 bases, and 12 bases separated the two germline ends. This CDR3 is CASSQSGPGPNIQYF. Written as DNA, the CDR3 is TGCGCCAGCAGTCAATCGGGGCCAGGTCCAAACATTCAGTACTTC.

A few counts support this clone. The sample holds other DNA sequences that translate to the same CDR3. CDR3 sequence reads: CASSLATGMNTEAFF. The CDR3, as DNA: TGTGCCAGCAGCTTGGCCACAGGAATGAACACTGAAGCTTTCTTT. V usage is TRBV7-9 and J usage is TRBJ1-1; tentatively, D is TRBD1 (5 bases). V was clipped by 3 bases and J by 0 bases, with 11 bases between them. Germline loops: CDR1 SEHNR, CDR2 FQNEAQ (reference sequence). The CDR3 is 15 residues long.

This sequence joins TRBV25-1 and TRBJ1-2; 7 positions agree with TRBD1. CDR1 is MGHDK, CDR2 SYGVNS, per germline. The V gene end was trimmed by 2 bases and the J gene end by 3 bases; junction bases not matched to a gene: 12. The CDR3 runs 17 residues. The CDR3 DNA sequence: TGTGCCAGCAGTGAAGCAGGGGGACGGGGAATTCACTATGGCTACACCTTC. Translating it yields CASSEAGGRGIHYGYTF.

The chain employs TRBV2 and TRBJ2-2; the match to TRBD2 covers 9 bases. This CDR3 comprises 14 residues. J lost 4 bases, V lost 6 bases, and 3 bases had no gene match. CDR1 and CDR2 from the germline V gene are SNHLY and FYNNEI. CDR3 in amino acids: CASSLAGRTGELFF. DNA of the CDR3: TGTGCCAGCAGCCTAGCGGGGCGCACCGGGGAGCTGTTTTTT.

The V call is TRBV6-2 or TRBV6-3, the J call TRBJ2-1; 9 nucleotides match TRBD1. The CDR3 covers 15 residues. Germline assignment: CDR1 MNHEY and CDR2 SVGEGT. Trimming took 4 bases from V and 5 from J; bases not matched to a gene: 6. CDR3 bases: TGTGCCAGCAGTTCCCTCCGACAGGGGGACAATGAGCAGTTCTTC. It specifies CASSSLRQGDNEQFF.

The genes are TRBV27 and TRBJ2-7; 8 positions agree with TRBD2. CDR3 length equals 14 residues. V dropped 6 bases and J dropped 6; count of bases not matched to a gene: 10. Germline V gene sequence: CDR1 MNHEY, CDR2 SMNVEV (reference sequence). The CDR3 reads CASRDGTSLTEQYF. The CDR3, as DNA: TGTGCCAGCAGAGACGGGACTAGTTTAACCGAGCAGTACTTC.